Reported below is one T cell receptor beta chain. Its recognized antigen is unknown. Base qualities are not at hand, and no much larger clone is one base apart. The data belong to a study of early T cells in non-severe SARS-CoV-2 infection (dated by TCRdb to the early 2020s). Broadly, across the study: Because TCR sequencing relied on bulk RNA taken from unsorted whole blood, pairing of alpha and beta chains was not possible. Overall study results and their limits: Matching against VDJdb was skewed toward anti-spike CD8 responses, likely underestimated virus-specific expansions, and missed private and CD4 specificities.

The CDR3, cysteine through phenylalanine, is 15 amino acids long. Only CDR3 DNA is held: 45 bases, read in frame from base 1. V is clipped by 11 bases and J by 5 bases, and the sequence between their germline boundaries is 24 bases long. CDR1 and CDR2 (MNHNS, SASEGT) derive from the germline V gene. Set within a cohort of healthcare workers in London, UK, this nested case-control study involved weekly PCR testing of nasopharyngeal swabs along with blood sampling. Between 23 and 31 March 2020, the week of the UK lockdown, healthcare workers were enrolled and then followed up weekly for as long as 16 weeks. The library relied on 5' RACE. Sequencing relied on a NextSeq 500. Unique molecular identifiers were attached to individual cDNA molecules in the TCR library protocol so that sequencing error and PCR bias could be corrected. Sequencing covered both TCR alpha and beta chains, and within each sample the abundances of alpha and beta sequences were tightly co-correlated. For the original study's pipeline: Decombinator V4 was used to annotate the V gene, J gene and CDR3 of the TCR sequences. TCRs were defined as expanded if a significant change between any two time points was detected under a Poisson model with p below 0.0001. TCR abundances were normalised to the total number of TCRs sequenced in each sample and reported as counts per million. MAIT TCRs were defined by TRAV1-2 paired with TRAJ12, TRAJ20 or TRAJ33, and iNKT TCRs by TRAV10 paired with TRAJ18. VDJdb, accessed 1 November 2021, was searched for CMV, EBV and SARS-CoV-2 annotated TCRs, with TCRs annotated for multiple antigens excluded. Clones were called with MiXCR by TCRdb after fastp trimmed the public reads at Q25, and only in-frame beta chains were retained. CDR3 protein sequences are deduplicated, and each keeps its most common genes and DNA. TCRdb, not the original authors, processed these V and J calls. The sample data list under 60,000 distinct CDR3 sequences, and about a tenth of these were observed just once. The top ten clonotypes cover about 20% of the sample.

Rearrangement joined TRBV6-1 to TRBJ1-1, with no D gene named confidently. The sequence derives from an adult who was a healthcare worker with PCR-confirmed SARS-CoV-2 infection or an uninfected control (not recorded which). Specimen: whole blood. Here is the DNA: TGTGCCGCACCACGAGGGTCCAGCCCCGTTACTGAAGCTTTCTTT. This translates into CAAPRGSSPVTEAFF.